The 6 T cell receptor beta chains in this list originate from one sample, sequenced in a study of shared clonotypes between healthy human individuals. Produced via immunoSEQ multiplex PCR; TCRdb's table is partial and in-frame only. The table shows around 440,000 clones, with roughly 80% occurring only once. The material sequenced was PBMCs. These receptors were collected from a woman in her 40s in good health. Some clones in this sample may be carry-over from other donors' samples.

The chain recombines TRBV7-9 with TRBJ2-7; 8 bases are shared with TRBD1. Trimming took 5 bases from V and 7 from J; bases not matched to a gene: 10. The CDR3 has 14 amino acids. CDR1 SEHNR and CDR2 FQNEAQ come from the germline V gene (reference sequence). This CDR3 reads CASSLGQEDVEQYF. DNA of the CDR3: TGTGCCAGCAGCCTGGGACAGGAGGACGTGGAGCAGTACTTC. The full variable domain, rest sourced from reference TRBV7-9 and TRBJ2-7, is DTGVSQNPRHKITKRGQNVTFRCDPISEHNRLYWYRQTLGQGPEFLTYFQNEAQLEKSRLLSDRFSAERPKGSFSTLEIQRTEQGDSAMYLCASSLGQEDVEQYFGPGTRLTVT.

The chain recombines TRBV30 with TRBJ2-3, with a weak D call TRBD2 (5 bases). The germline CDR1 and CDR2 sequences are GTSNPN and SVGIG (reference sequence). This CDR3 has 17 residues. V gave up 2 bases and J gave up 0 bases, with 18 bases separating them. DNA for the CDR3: TGTGCCTGGAGTACCATCGGAGGATGGACTAGCACAGATACGCAGTATTTT. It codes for CAWSTIGGWTSTDTQYF.

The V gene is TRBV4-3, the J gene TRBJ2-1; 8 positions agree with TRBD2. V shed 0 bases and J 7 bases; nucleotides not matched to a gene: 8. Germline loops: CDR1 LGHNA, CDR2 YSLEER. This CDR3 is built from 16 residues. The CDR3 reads CASSQDISGGWNEQFF. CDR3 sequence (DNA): TGCGCCAGCAGCCAAGATATAAGCGGGGGTTGGAATGAGCAGTTCTTC.

The CDR3 nucleotides read TGTGCCAGCAGTGGCCAGGGGGCTAATCAGCCCCAGCATTTT. Translated, it gives CASSGQGANQPQHF. This chain connects TRBV2 to TRBJ1-5; 8 bases fit TRBD1. CDR3 size: 14 residues. With 4 bases clipped from V and 4 bases from J, the junction kept 3 bases outside the gene matches. The V gene's germline CDR1 is SNHLY and CDR2 FYNNEI.

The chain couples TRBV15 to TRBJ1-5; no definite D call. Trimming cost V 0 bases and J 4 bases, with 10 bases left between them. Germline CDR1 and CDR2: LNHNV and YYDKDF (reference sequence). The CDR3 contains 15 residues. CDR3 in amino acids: CATSREWAVNQPQHF. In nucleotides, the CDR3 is TGTGCCACCAGCAGAGAATGGGCAGTTAATCAGCCCCAGCATTTT.

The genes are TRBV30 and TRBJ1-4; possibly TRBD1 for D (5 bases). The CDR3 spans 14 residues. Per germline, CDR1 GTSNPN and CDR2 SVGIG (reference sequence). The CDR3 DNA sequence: TGTGCTGGCCTGAACAGGAGAGAGAATGAAAAACTGTTTTTT. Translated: CAGLNRRENEKLFF.